Included here is one T cell receptor beta chain sequence, with context. The CDR3 runs to 14 residues. V gave up 3 bases and J gave up 4 bases; unmatched junction bases: 3. The V gene's germline CDR1 is KGHSH and CDR2 LQKENI. Clones were read by immunoSEQ multiplex PCR, and TCRdb kept only the in-frame ones, dropping some. The sample contains roughly 680,000 clones, around 70% of which appear only once. This sample stems from a study of shared clonotypes between healthy human individuals. The sequencing input was memory CD4+ T cells sorted from blood. Described subset: CD45RA-negative fraction. The genes are TRBV18 and TRBJ1-5, with 7 positions matching TRBD1. The clonotype comes from a woman aged 25 to 45 in good health. CDR3 in amino acids: CASSPTGYNQPQHF. DNA of the CDR3: TGTGCCAGCTCACCGACAGGGTATAATCAGCCCCAGCATTTT.